The present T cell receptor beta chain was sequenced within a study of blood T cell repertoires in COVID-19. At the level of the study: The United States, Italy and Spain supplied acute and convalescent COVID-19 samples. Sources were T cells, B-cell-depleted T cells, or PBMCs; the material itself was cDNA or gDNA.

Germline CDR1 is SGHVS and CDR2 is FQNEAQ. Trimming removed 6 bases from V and 5 bases from J; junction bases left unmatched: 11. CDR3 length: 15 amino acids. Original processing methods: Estimates of nucleated cell counts were drawn from the amplification of reference gene primers. The table came from immunoSEQ multiplex PCR; TCRdb's copy has only in-frame clones and leaves some out. V and J calls and clone size come straight from that table; D and trimming were deduced from the DNA. The sample carries 280,000 or so clones, 70% to 90% recorded once. The sequencing input was PBMCs or T cells enriched from blood (not recorded which). The sequence derives from a man aged 25-40 years who had recovered from COVID-19. This chain connects TRBV7-8 to TRBJ2-5; 8 bases are a match to TRBD1. The CDR3 coding sequence is TGTGCCAGCAGATCCGGACAGGGCCGCCAGGAGACCCAGTACTTC. Translation: CASRSGQGRQETQYF.